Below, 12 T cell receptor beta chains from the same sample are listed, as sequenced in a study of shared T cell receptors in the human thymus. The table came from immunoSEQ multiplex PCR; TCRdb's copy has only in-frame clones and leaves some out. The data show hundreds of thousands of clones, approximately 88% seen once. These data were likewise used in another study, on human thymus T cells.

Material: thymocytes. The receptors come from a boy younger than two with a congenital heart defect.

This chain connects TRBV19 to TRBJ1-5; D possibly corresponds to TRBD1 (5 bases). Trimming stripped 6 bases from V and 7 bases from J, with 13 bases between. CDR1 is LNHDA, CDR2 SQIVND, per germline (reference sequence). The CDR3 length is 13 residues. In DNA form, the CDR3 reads TGTGCCAGTAGGGAAGACAGAAAGCAGCCCCAGCATTTT. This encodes CASREDRKQPQHF. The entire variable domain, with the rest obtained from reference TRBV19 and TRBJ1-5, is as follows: DGGITQSPKYLFRKEGQNVTLSCEQNLNHDAMYWYRQDPGQGLRLIYYSQIVNDFQKGDIAEGYSVSREKKESFPLTVTSAQKNPTAFYLCASREDRKQPQHFGDGTRLSIL.

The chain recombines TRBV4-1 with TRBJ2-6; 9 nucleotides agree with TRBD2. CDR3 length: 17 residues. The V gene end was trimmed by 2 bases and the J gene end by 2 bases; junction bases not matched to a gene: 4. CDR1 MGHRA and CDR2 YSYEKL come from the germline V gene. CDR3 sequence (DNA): TGCGCCAGCAGCCAATTCGGCGGGGGGGCTGGGGCCAACGTCCTGACTTTC. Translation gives CASSQFGGGAGANVLTF.

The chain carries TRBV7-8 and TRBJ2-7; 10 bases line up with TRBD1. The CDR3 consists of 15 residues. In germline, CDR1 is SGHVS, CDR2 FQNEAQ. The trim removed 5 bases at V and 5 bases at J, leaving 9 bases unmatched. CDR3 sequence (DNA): TGTGCCAGCAGCCCACAAAGACAGGGGGCTAACGAGCAGTACTTC. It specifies CASSPQRQGANEQYF.

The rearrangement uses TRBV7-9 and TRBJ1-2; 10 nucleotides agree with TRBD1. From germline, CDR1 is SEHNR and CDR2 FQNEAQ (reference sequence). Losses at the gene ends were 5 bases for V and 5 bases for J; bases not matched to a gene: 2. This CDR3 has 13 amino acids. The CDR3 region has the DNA TGTGCCAGCAGCGGGACAGGGGATTATGGCTACACCTTC. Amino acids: CASSGTGDYGYTF.

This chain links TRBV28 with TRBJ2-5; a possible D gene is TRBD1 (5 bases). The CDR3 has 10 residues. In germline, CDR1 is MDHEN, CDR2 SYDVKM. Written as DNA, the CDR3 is TGTGTTTTAGGGGAAGAGACCCAGTACTTC. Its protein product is CVLGEETQYF.

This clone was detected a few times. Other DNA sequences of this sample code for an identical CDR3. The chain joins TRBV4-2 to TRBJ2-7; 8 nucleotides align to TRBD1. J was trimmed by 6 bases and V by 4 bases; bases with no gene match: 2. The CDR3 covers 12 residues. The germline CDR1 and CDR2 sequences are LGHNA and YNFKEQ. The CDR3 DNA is TGTGCCAGCAGCCCAGGGGGCGGCGAGCAGTACTTC. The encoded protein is CASSPGGGEQYF.

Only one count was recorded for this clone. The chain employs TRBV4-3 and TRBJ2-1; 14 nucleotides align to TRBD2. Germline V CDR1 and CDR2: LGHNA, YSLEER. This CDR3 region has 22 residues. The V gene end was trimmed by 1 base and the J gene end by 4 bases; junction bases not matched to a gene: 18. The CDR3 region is CASSQAAGLAGVPRSVYNEQFF. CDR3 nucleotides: TGCGCCAGCAGCCAAGCCGCGGGACTAGCGGGAGTCCCCCGATCGGTTTACAATGAGCAGTTCTTC.

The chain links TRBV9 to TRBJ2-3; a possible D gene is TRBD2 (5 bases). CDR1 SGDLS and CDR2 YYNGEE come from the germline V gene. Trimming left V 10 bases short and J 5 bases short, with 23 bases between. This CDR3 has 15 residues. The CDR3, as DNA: TGTGCCGGCACGCCCCTTGAGGGAGAGGTAGATACGCAGTATTTT. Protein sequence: CAGTPLEGEVDTQYF.

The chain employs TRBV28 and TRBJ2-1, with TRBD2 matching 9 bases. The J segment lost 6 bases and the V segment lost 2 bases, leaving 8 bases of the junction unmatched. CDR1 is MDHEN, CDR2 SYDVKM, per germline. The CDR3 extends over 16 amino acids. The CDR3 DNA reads TGTGCCAGCAGTTTAGGGCGGGAGGGCCGGTCCAATGAGCAGTTCTTC. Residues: CASSLGREGRSNEQFF.

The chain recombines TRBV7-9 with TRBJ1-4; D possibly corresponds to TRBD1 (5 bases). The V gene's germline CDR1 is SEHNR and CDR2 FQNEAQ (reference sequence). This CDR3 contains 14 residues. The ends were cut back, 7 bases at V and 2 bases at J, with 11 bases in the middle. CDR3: CASMSGRTNEKLFF. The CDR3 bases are TGTGCCAGCATGTCAGGGCGCACTAATGAAAAACTGTTTTTT.

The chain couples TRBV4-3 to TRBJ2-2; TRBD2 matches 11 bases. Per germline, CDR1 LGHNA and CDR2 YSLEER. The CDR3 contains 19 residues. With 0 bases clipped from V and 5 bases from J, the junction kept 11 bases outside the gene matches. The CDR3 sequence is CASSQDRDSGRAETGELFF. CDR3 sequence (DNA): TGCGCCAGCAGCCAAGATCGTGATAGCGGGAGGGCAGAGACCGGGGAGCTGTTTTTT.

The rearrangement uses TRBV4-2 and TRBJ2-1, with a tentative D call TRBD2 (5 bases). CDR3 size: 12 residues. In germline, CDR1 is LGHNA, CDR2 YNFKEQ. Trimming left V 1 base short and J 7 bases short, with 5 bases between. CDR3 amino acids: CASSQGRNEQFF. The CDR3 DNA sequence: TGTGCCAGCAGCCAAGGGAGGAATGAGCAGTTCTTC.